The rows below give T cell receptor beta chains drawn from one sample of a study of technical replicates of blood from a handful of donors. The table came from immunoSEQ multiplex PCR; TCRdb's copy has only in-frame clones and leaves some out. The table has 65,000 to 80,000 clones, just under 95% seen once. Sequencing was carried out using T cells isolated from PBMCs. These receptors were obtained from a human donor in good health. Each CDR3 is given with its conserved first and last residue. Fields, in order: CDR3 protein, CDR3 DNA, D gene, clone size, J gene, V gene. D genes are given only for firm matches. Size is stated for part of the rows, as once, few or many counts, or as a class when the clone is expanded.

CDR3aa: CASSLGGQPQHF
CDR3nt: TGTGCCAGCAGCTTAGGCGGGCAGCCCCAGCATTTT
d_gene: NA
abundance: NA
j_gene: TRBJ1-5
v_gene: TRBV7-8

CDR3aa: CASNRGGTYGYTF
CDR3nt: TGTGCCAGCAACCGGGGGGGGACCTATGGCTACACCTTC
d_gene: NA
abundance: NA
j_gene: TRBJ1-2
v_gene: TRBV5-4

CDR3aa: CAWSSGYGYGYTF
CDR3nt: TGTGCCTGGAGTTCAGGTTATGGATATGGCTACACCTTC
d_gene: NA
abundance: NA
j_gene: TRBJ1-2
v_gene: TRBV30

CDR3aa: CASSLGRDGGELFF
CDR3nt: TGTGCCAGCAGTTTGGGGCGGGATGGCGGGGAGCTGTTTTTT
d_gene: NA
abundance: NA
j_gene: TRBJ2-2
v_gene: TRBV27

CDR3aa: CSVEQGYGYTF
CDR3nt: TGCAGCGTTGAGCAGGGGTATGGCTACACCTTC
d_gene: NA
abundance: NA
j_gene: TRBJ1-2
v_gene: TRBV29-1

CDR3aa: CASSQVISQGGTYEQYF
CDR3nt: TGCGCCAGCAGCCAAGTTATCTCGCAGGGGGGCACCTACGAGCAGTACTTC
d_gene: NA
abundance: NA
j_gene: TRBJ2-7
v_gene: TRBV4-1

CDR3aa: CAISEGRKYNEQFF
CDR3nt: TGTGCCATCAGTGAGGGGAGGAAATACAATGAGCAGTTCTTC
d_gene: NA
abundance: NA
j_gene: TRBJ2-1
v_gene: TRBV10-3

CDR3aa: CASSLPYQETQYF
CDR3nt: TGTGCCAGCAGCCTACCGTACCAAGAGACCCAGTACTTC
d_gene: NA
abundance: NA
j_gene: TRBJ2-5
v_gene: TRBV13

CDR3aa: CASFVKRGGSEQYF
CDR3nt: TGTGCCAGCTTCGTGAAACGGGGAGGGAGCGAGCAGTACTTC
d_gene: TRBD2
abundance: NA
j_gene: TRBJ2-7
v_gene: TRBV2

CDR3aa: CASSQDISFSGNTIYF
CDR3nt: TGCGCCAGCAGCCAAGATATTAGTTTCTCTGGAAACACCATATATTTT
d_gene: NA
abundance: NA
j_gene: TRBJ1-3
v_gene: TRBV4-3

CDR3aa: CASSRSSGTNTGELFF
CDR3nt: TGTGCCAGCAGTCGCTCGAGCGGGACGAACACCGGGGAGCTGTTTTTT
d_gene: TRBD2
abundance: NA
j_gene: TRBJ2-2
v_gene: TRBV9

CDR3aa: CASSYGLAGGFETQYF
CDR3nt: TGTGCCAGCAGCTACGGACTAGCGGGAGGTTTTGAGACCCAGTACTTC
d_gene: TRBD2
abundance: NA
j_gene: TRBJ2-5
v_gene: TRBV7-3

CDR3aa: CASSRGRGHPYEQYF
CDR3nt: TGTGCCAGCAGTAGGGGCAGGGGGCATCCCTACGAGCAGTACTTC
d_gene: TRBD1
abundance: NA
j_gene: TRBJ2-7
v_gene: TRBV28

CDR3aa: CASTRAGQETEAFF
CDR3nt: TGTGCCAGCACAAGAGCAGGACAGGAGACTGAAGCTTTCTTT
d_gene: TRBD1
abundance: NA
j_gene: TRBJ1-1
v_gene: TRBV6-1

CDR3aa: CASSLGLADTQYF
CDR3nt: TGTGCCAGCAGCTTAGGACTCGCAGATACGCAGTATTTT
d_gene: NA
abundance: NA
j_gene: TRBJ2-3
v_gene: TRBV7-2

CDR3aa: CASSPPGYGYTF
CDR3nt: TGTGCCAGCAGCCCCCCCGGCTATGGCTACACCTTC
d_gene: NA
abundance: NA
j_gene: TRBJ1-2
v_gene: TRBV9

CDR3aa: CASSLSAGQGITEAFF
CDR3nt: TGTGCCAGCAGCTTGTCTGCCGGACAGGGTATCACTGAAGCTTTCTTT
d_gene: TRBD1
abundance: NA
j_gene: TRBJ1-1
v_gene: TRBV7-3

CDR3aa: CASSEGAESYNEQFF
CDR3nt: TGTGCCAGCAGTGAAGGGGCTGAATCCTACAATGAGCAGTTCTTC
d_gene: NA
abundance: once
j_gene: TRBJ2-1
v_gene: TRBV6-1

CDR3aa: CASSGGDRDGTEAFF
CDR3nt: TGTGCCAGCAGCGGTGGGGACAGGGACGGCACTGAAGCTTTCTTT
d_gene: TRBD1
abundance: NA
j_gene: TRBJ1-1
v_gene: TRBV4-2

CDR3aa: CAWSRDRDYGYTF
CDR3nt: TGTGCCTGGAGTAGGGACAGGGATTATGGCTACACCTTC
d_gene: TRBD1
abundance: NA
j_gene: TRBJ1-2
v_gene: TRBV30

CDR3aa: CASSFTVLNTEAFF
CDR3nt: TGCGCCAGCAGCTTCACAGTCCTGAACACTGAAGCTTTCTTT
d_gene: NA
abundance: NA
j_gene: TRBJ1-1
v_gene: TRBV5-1

CDR3aa: CASSELPGDQGGTQYF
CDR3nt: TGTGCCAGCAGTGAACTCCCGGGGGATCAGGGAGGGACCCAGTACTTC
d_gene: NA
abundance: NA
j_gene: TRBJ2-5
v_gene: TRBV25-1